The 13 T cell receptor beta chains given below trace back to one sample, sequenced in a study of spatial heterogeneity in lung cancer. Whole-study results and caveats: Counts of expanded intratumoral alpha and beta TCRs tracked tumor mutation counts.

TCRdb ran MiXCR on the 5' RACE reads and lists one entry per CDR3 protein. Of about 16,000 distinct CDR3 sequences listed, approximately 6.8% are singletons. The sample's time point: sample taken at primary tumor resection. The antigens these receptors bind are not known. Sequenced here: lung tumor tissue, sampled at surgery. These TCRs come from a female donor with early-stage non-small cell lung cancer.

This clonotype came up a few times. This beta chain was picked up by a library intended for alpha chains and is off target, so its count carries little meaning. V and J are TRBV29-1 and TRBJ1-2; 11 bases line up with TRBD1. The CDR3 covers 12 residues. Germline V gene lookup returns CDR1 SQVTM and CDR2 ANQGSEA. The ends lost 8 bases at V and 5 bases at J; junction bases unmatched: 4. The CDR3: CSSGQGAYGYTF. The DNA of the CDR3 is TGCAGCTCTGGACAGGGGGCGTATGGCTACACCTTC.

Only a few counts were recorded for this clonotype. A library prepared for alpha chains yielded this beta chain as an off-target read; its size is of little meaning. The rearrangement joins TRBV20-1 to TRBJ2-3; D gene unclear. V shed 6 bases and J shed 1 base, with 14 bases lying between them. Germline CDR1 reads DFQATT; CDR2 reads SNEGSKA (reference sequence). CDR3 length: 14 residues. The CDR3 spells CSAPPQRGTDTQYF. The CDR3 coding sequence is TGCAGTGCCCCACCCCAGCGCGGCACAGATACGCAGTATTTT.

Notes on this clonotype: The junction departs from germline at one end; a sequencing error may be responsible. Since it is a stray read in a library aimed at alpha chains, this beta chain has a size that is not meaningful. The J gene is TRBJ2-1, the V gene TRBV5-1; 10 nucleotides line up with TRBD2. Germline values: CDR1 SGHRS, CDR2 YFSETQ. This CDR3 has 12 residues. CDR3 region: CASSLEAGGPIF. The DNA of the CDR3 is TGCGCCAGCAGCTTGGAAGCGGGGGGGCCGATCTTC.

Concerning this clonotype: This beta chain was picked up by a library intended for alpha chains and is off target, so its count carries little meaning. The chain joins TRBV6-1 to TRBJ2-7; 11 positions match TRBD1. With V trimmed by 8 bases and J by 1 base, 4 bases remained unmatched. The CDR3 consists of 14 residues. Germline lookup yields CDR1 MNHNS and CDR2 SASEGT. Written as DNA, the CDR3 is TGTGCCAGCCTCCGGGACAGGGGGTCCTACGAGCAGTACTTC. Amino acid sequence: CASLRDRGSYEQYF.

In its sample, this clonotype was seen a few times. Since it is a stray read in a library aimed at alpha chains, this beta chain has a size that is not meaningful. The J gene is TRBJ2-2, the V gene TRBV7-2; 10 nucleotides align to TRBD1. This CDR3 is built from 15 residues. The J segment lost 8 bases and the V segment lost 5 bases, leaving 8 bases of the junction unmatched. In germline, CDR1 is SGHTA, CDR2 FQGNSA. CDR3 protein: CASSAQTGGGGELFF. The DNA for the CDR3 is TGTGCCAGCAGCGCCCAGACAGGGGGCGGGGGGGAGCTGTTTTTT.

Concerning this clonotype: This beta chain represents an off-target read in a library built for alpha chains; its size is of limited meaning. CDR3 residues: CASSLGTGGVEQFF. The DNA of the CDR3 is TGTGCCAGCAGCTTAGGAACAGGGGGCGTTGAGCAGTTCTTC. The genes are TRBV11-3 and TRBJ2-1; TRBD1 matches at 9 bases. Germline CDR1 SGHNT, CDR2 YENEEA. Trimming at V came to 1 base and at J to 9 bases, leaving 4 bases not matched to a gene. The length of the CDR3 is 14 residues.

This clonotype was seen repeatedly, ten times or more. Because this beta chain is a stray read in a library intended to capture alpha chains, its abundance should not be given much weight. V gene TRBV7-2 combines with J gene TRBJ1-1, with D possibly matching TRBD1 (5 bases). V was shortened by 10 bases and J by 4 bases, with 19 bases between the two germline ends. Germline V gene lookup returns CDR1 SGHTA and CDR2 FQGNSA. The CDR3 runs 14 residues. The CDR3 is CATQTTGRSTEAFF. The CDR3 coding sequence is TGTGCCACCCAGACGACGGGACGGTCCACTGAAGCTTTCTTT.

This clonotype has a count of ten or more. Little can be read into the size of this beta chain, an off-target read in a library designed for alpha chains. This chain joins TRBV5-1 and TRBJ2-7, with 10 bases matching TRBD2. There are 17 residues in the CDR3. CDR1 is SGHRS and CDR2 is YFSETQ in the germline V gene. V was pared by 4 bases and J by 0 bases, with 10 bases of the junction left unmatched. CDR3 sequence (DNA): TGCGCCAGCAGCCTCACCGGGACTAGCGTCCGCTCCTACGAGCAGTACTTC. Its protein product is CASSLTGTSVRSYEQYF.

On this clonotype: Within a library made for alpha chains, this beta chain is off target, and its count is uninformative. The chain is built from TRBV7-9 and TRBJ2-7, with D tentatively TRBD1 (6 bases). CDR3 length equals 17 residues. Germline-derived CDR1 and CDR2 are SEHNR and FQNEAQ (reference sequence). V was trimmed by 1 base and J by 7 bases, leaving 23 bases between them. The chain's CDR3 is CASSLVMGIGTPREQYF. The CDR3 nucleotides are TGTGCCAGCAGCTTAGTGATGGGAATAGGGACACCGCGAGAGCAGTACTTC.

The table lists this clonotype with many counts. This beta chain came through as a stray read in a library set up for alpha chains, and its size says little. CDR3 in DNA: TGTGCCAGCAGCTCCGGACAGCCCTATGGCTACACCTTC. Its protein product is CASSSGQPYGYTF. The chain recombines TRBV7-2 with TRBJ1-2, with a possible D match to TRBD1 (6 bases). V shed 4 bases and J shed 4 bases, with 10 bases lying between them. The CDR3 consists of 13 residues. Germline V CDR1 and CDR2: SGHTA, FQGNSA.

This clonotype occurred a few times. Because the library targeted alpha chains, this beta chain is an off-target read whose size means little. The chain couples TRBV29-1 to TRBJ2-1, with D maybe TRBD1 (6 bases). CDR1 is SQVTM, CDR2 ANQGSEA, per germline. The CDR3 is made up of 14 amino acids. Trimming cost V 7 bases and J 0 bases, with 13 bases left between them. CDR3 in amino acids: CSGTTGSSYNEQFF. In DNA, the CDR3 is TGCAGCGGTACCACAGGGAGCTCCTACAATGAGCAGTTCTTC.

This clonotype has ten or more counts. Since it is a stray read in a library aimed at alpha chains, this beta chain has a size that is not meaningful. The chain has TRBV4-2 and TRBJ2-1, with D maybe TRBD1 (5 bases). V gave up 1 base and J gave up 5 bases, with 12 bases separating them. CDR3 length equals 15 residues. Germline V CDR1 and CDR2: LGHNA, YNFKEQ. The CDR3 loop reads CASSQGGLTDNEQFF. DNA for the CDR3: TGTGCCAGCAGCCAAGGGGGCCTAACGGACAATGAGCAGTTCTTC.

Sample share makes this clonotype medium-sized. The library was built for alpha chains, so this beta chain is an off-target read and its size means little. This chain connects TRBV7-9 to TRBJ2-7; D tentatively fits TRBD1 or TRBD2 (5 bases each). V was cut by 2 bases and J by 6 bases, with 11 bases left in between. Per the germline V gene, CDR1 is SEHNR and CDR2 is FQNEAQ (reference sequence). The CDR3 length is 13 residues. In DNA form, the CDR3 reads TGTGCCAGCAGCTTATTGGCAGGGAGCGAGCAGTACTTC. Translated, it gives CASSLLAGSEQYF. Complete variable domain (other parts from reference TRBV7-9 and TRBJ2-7): DTGVSQNPRHKITKRGQNVTFRCDPISEHNRLYWYRQTLGQGPEFLTYFQNEAQLEKSRLLSDRFSAERPKGSFSTLEIQRTEQGDSAMYLCASSLLAGSEQYFGPGTRLTVT.